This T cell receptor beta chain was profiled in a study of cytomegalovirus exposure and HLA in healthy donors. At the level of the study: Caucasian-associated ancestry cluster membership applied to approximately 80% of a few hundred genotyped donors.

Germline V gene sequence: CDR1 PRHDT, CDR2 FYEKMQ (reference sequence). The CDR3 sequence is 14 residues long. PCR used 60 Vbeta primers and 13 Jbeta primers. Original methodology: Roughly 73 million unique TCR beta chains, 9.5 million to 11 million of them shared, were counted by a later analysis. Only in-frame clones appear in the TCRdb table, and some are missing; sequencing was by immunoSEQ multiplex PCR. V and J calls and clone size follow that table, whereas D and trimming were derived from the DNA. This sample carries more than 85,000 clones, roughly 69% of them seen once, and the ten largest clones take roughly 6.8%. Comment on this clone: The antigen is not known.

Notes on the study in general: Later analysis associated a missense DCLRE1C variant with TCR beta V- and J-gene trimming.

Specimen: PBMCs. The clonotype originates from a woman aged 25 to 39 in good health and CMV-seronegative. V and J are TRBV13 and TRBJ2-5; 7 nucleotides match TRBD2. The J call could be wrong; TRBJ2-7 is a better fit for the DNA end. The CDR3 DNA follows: TGTGCCAGCAGCTCCCAGCGGGGTCCCTACGAGCAGTACTTC. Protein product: CASSSQRGPYEQYF.